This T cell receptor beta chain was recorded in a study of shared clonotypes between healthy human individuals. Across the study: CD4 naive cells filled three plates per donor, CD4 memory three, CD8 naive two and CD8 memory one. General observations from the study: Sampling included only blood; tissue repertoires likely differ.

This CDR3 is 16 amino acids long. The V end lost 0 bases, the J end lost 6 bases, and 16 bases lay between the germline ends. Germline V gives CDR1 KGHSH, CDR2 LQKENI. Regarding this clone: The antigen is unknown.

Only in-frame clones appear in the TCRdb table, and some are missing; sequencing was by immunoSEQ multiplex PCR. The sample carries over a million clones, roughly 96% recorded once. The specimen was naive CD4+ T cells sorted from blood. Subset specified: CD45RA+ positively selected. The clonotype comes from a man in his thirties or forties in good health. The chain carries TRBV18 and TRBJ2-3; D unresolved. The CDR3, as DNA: TGTGCCAGCTCACCACCATCGGGTTTATCCAAGGATACGCAGTATTTT. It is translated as CASSPPSGLSKDTQYF.